This T cell receptor beta chain comes out of a study of blood T cell repertoires in COVID-19 (dated by TCRdb to 2018 to 2021). In terms of the full investigation: Samples from collaborators originated in the United States, Italy and Spain and spanned both the acute and convalescent phases of COVID-19. The prospective study material was composed of cDNA or gDNA derived from T cells, B-cell-depleted T cells, or PBMCs. Where HLA class I and class II types were available, the types were taken from metadata supplied by the sample provider, not from assay-based typing. Samples were obtained from the ongoing ImmuneRACE study (first 160 participants) and from 1,254 subjects provided by 6 global collaborators. Nearly every sample came with metadata listing a de-identified subject ID, COVID-19 status, age in years and sex. Deeply sampled blood TCRbeta repertoires from subjects exposed to, actively infected with, or recovered from COVID-19 were included in the dataset. The repertoires were released in a freely available public database intended as a resource for research on the immune response to SARS-CoV-2. The paper's findings and limits, for the study overall: Clinical and demographic metadata were provided uncurated, with the amount varying by source and participant.

Collaborating institutions collected whole blood in K2EDTA tubes following their own protocols. For TCRbeta analysis, collaborators shipped samples as frozen whole blood, isolated PBMCs, or DNA extracted from either of those sample types. Taken from the germline V gene, the CDR1 and CDR2 loops are SNHLY and FYNNEI. There are 13 amino acids in the CDR3, from cysteine to phenylalanine inclusive. Solely the CDR3 DNA is kept, with 39 bases framed from the first base. In regard to this clone: This clone's antigen is unknown. One end of the junction is discordant with germline, which a read error may explain.

The immunoSEQ Assay, a bias-controlled multiplex PCR, was used to amplify TCRbeta CDR3 regions from genomic DNA. The published analysis was carried out like this. The number of nucleated cells in each sample was estimated from the amplification of reference gene primers within the assay. To quantify the absolute abundance of each unique TCRbeta CDR3 rearrangement, sequence reads were collapsed and filtered. For each sample, productive Simpson clonality was calculated as the square root of Simpson's diversity index across productive rearrangements. In its TCRdb copy, this immuneACCESS table keeps in-frame sequences only and misses some clones. Where compared with another copy, unresolved V genes explain less than half of these, and the others have no known cause. V and J calls and clone size are those listed in that table; D and trimming were worked out from the DNA. This sample comprises 84,000 or so clones, 65% to 80% of them detected only once. Roughly 50% of the sample rests with the top ten.

The sequenced sample was peripheral blood. The receptor chain draws on TRBV2 and TRBJ1-2; the D gene cannot be named for sure. The receptor's source is a human donor in a cohort sampled during active COVID-19. For the CDR3, the sequence is CASIEGDNYGYTF. The base sequence is TGTGCCAGCATTGAAGGCGATAACTATGGCTACACCTTC.